The 12 T cell receptor beta chains below come from one sample, sequenced in a study of blood T cell repertoires in COVID-19. Assay: immunoSEQ multiplex PCR; the TCRdb copy retains only in-frame clones and omits some. Of about 130,000 clones in the sample, about 78% were seen once. The sequenced sample consisted of peripheral blood. These receptor sequences come from a man aged 60 to 75 who had recovered from COVID-19.

Details on this clone: The identical CDR3 is also encoded by other nucleotide sequences in the sample. CDR3 sequence (DNA): TGTGCCAGCAGCCCGGGACAGCCCTACGAGCAGTACTTC. Translation gives CASSPGQPYEQYF. V is TRBV6-2 or TRBV6-3 and J is TRBJ2-7; TRBD1 matches 7 bases. Germline CDR1 reads MNHEY; CDR2 reads SVGEGT. After removal of 6 bases from V and 2 bases from J, the junction contained 4 bases not matched to a gene. The CDR3 runs to 13 residues.

Only a few counts were recorded for this clone. The V and J genes are TRBV7-9 and TRBJ2-5; D not certain. The CDR3 covers 14 residues. From germline, CDR1 is SEHNR and CDR2 FQNEAQ (reference sequence). The V end lost 5 bases, the J end lost 3 bases, and 13 bases lay between the germline ends. The DNA for the CDR3 is TGTGCCAGCAGCCCTGGTCTAGTTGAAGAGACCCAGTACTTC. Protein sequence: CASSPGLVEETQYF.

There are a few counts of this clone. This rearrangement joins TRBV18 to TRBJ1-6; 9 bases agree with TRBD1. J was trimmed by 8 bases and V by 6 bases; bases with no gene match: 8. Germline CDR1 and CDR2: KGHSH and LQKENI. The CDR3 extends over 15 amino acids. The CDR3 sequence: CASSVQGARDSPLHF. The CDR3 DNA reads TGTGCCAGCTCCGTACAGGGGGCCCGGGATTCACCCCTCCACTTT.

This clone was recorded many times. The chain joins TRBV7-2 to TRBJ2-4, with 8 bases lining up with TRBD1. V lost 3 bases and J lost 2; bases outside the gene matches: 3. The CDR3 runs to 15 residues. Germline V gene sequence: CDR1 SGHTA, CDR2 FQGNSA. The CDR3 sequence: CASSFGTGTKNIQYF. For the CDR3, the DNA is TGTGCCAGCAGCTTTGGGACAGGAACCAAAAACATTCAGTACTTC.

The chain is built from TRBV3-1 (or the pseudogene TRBV3-2) and TRBJ2-1; possible D gene TRBD1, 7 bases. Trimming removed 1 base at V and 8 bases at J, with 12 bases between. The germline V gene has CDR1 LGHDT and CDR2 YNNKEL (reference sequence). CDR3 length: 14 residues. CDR3 DNA: TGTGCCAGCAGCCAAGGGCAGGGGGGCGATGAGCAGTTCTTC. Translation gives CASSQGQGGDEQFF.

V usage is TRBV19 and J usage is TRBJ1-1, with D possibly TRBD1 on 5 matching bases. Germline lookup yields CDR1 LNHDA and CDR2 SQIVND (reference sequence). Trimming pared 5 bases from V and 0 bases from J, leaving 10 bases between. The CDR3 totals 14 residues. DNA for the CDR3: TGTGCCAGTAGTCCCGGACACTTGAACACTGAAGCTTTCTTT. This sequence encodes CASSPGHLNTEAFF.

The CDR3 DNA follows: TGCGCCAGCAGCCAAATGGGGGGCACCATATATTTT. Protein product: CASSQMGGTIYF. The V gene is TRBV4-3, the J gene TRBJ1-3, with TRBD1 as a possible D gene (5 bases). The germline gives CDR1 LGHNA, CDR2 YSLEER. The CDR3 runs 12 residues. The ends were cut back, 2 bases at V and 9 bases at J, with 8 bases in the middle.

The genes are TRBV19 and TRBJ1-2; D gene ambiguous. Germline loops: CDR1 LNHDA, CDR2 SQIVND (reference sequence). Trimming removed 7 bases at V and 8 bases at J, with 20 bases between. The CDR3 covers 14 residues. DNA of the CDR3: TGTGCCAGTACCCCGGGCAGCCCATTAGCGGGCTACACCTTC. Translation: CASTPGSPLAGYTF.

V and J are TRBV11-3 and TRBJ2-5, with 7 bases matching TRBD1. CDR3 size: 14 residues. Germline V gene data show CDR1 as SGHNT and CDR2 as YENEEA. V trimming: 5 bases; J trimming: 5 bases; junction bases outside the gene matches: 8. CDR3 nucleotide sequence: TGTGCCAGCAGCAATACCGGGACAGCGGAGACCCAGTACTTC. Its protein is CASSNTGTAETQYF.

The chain couples TRBV5-1 to TRBJ1-2; 10 bases agree with TRBD1. Trimming cost V 3 bases and J 6 bases; bases outside gene matches: 8. CDR1 and CDR2 from the germline V gene are SGHRS and YFSETQ. This CDR3 comprises 15 residues. The DNA for the CDR3 is TGCGCCAGCAGCTCCCCCTTGGACAGGGGGGATGGCTACACCTTC. Its translation is CASSSPLDRGDGYTF.

The chain couples TRBV11-2 to TRBJ2-5; D unresolved. The CDR3 runs to 13 residues. Germline CDR1 is SGHAT and CDR2 is FQNNGV. Trimming stripped 5 bases from V and 2 bases from J, with 9 bases between. The CDR3 reads CASSNGRQETQYF. The CDR3 region has the DNA TGTGCCAGCAGCAATGGGCGTCAAGAGACCCAGTACTTC.

The rearrangement links TRBV7-8 to TRBJ2-2; 11 bases align to TRBD2. Trimming removed 5 bases from V and 4 bases from J; junction bases left unmatched: 9. Germline CDR1 SGHVS, CDR2 FQNEAQ. The CDR3 length is 17 residues. In DNA, the CDR3 is TGTGCCAGCAGCGGAGGTGCCCTAGCGGGAGGCACCGGGGAGCTGTTTTTT. It yields the protein CASSGGALAGGTGELFF. Full variable domain (outside the CDR3, taken from reference TRBV7-8 and TRBJ2-2): GAGVSQSPRYKVAKRGQDVALRCDPISGHVSLFWYQQALGQGPEFLTYFQNEAQLDKSGLPSDRFFAERPEGSVSTLKIQRTQQEDSAVYLCASSGGALAGGTGELFFGEGSRLTVL.